These T cell receptor beta chains were read from a single sample in a study of long-term antiretroviral therapy in people with HIV. The assay was immunoSEQ multiplex PCR, and TCRdb's table has in-frame clones only and misses some. Seen here are tens of thousands of clones, approximately 96% observed once, and the top ten hold less than 2.5%. The sample consisted of unsorted PBMCs, taken approximately 6.6 years after starting antiretroviral therapy. These receptors all stem from a man under 40 with HIV. Each CDR3 is given with its conserved first and last residue. Only some rows state a clone size, as once, few, many or a class for expanded clones.

CDR3 protein: CAISRTGGTYEQYF
V gene: TRBV10-3
J gene: TRBJ2-7
clone size: -

CDR3 protein: CASAGLQSSYNEQFF
V gene: TRBV2
J gene: TRBJ2-1
clone size: once

CDR3 protein: CASSDDGYGYTF
V gene: TRBV6-1
J gene: TRBJ1-2
clone size: once

CDR3 protein: CARSKRTDGELFF
V gene: TRBV2
J gene: TRBJ2-2
clone size: -

CDR3 protein: CASSTRTSGYNEQFF
V gene: TRBV5-1
J gene: TRBJ2-1
clone size: -

CDR3 protein: CASSGTSGENIQYF
V gene: TRBV2
J gene: TRBJ2-4
clone size: -

CDR3 protein: CASSGGGFPAYEQYF
V gene: TRBV13
J gene: TRBJ2-7
clone size: -

CDR3 protein: CASSQEIQPDTQYF
V gene: TRBV4-2
J gene: TRBJ2-3
clone size: -

CDR3 protein: CAITSGLAGEDTGELFF
V gene: TRBV10-3
J gene: TRBJ2-2
clone size: once

CDR3 protein: CATSRELAGYEQYF
V gene: TRBV15
J gene: TRBJ2-7
clone size: -

CDR3 protein: CASSDLSYNEQFF
V gene: TRBV2
J gene: TRBJ2-1
clone size: once

CDR3 protein: CASSQAETSGSSYEQYF
V gene: TRBV4-2
J gene: TRBJ2-7
clone size: -

CDR3 protein: CASSATGGLNTEAFF
V gene: TRBV9
J gene: TRBJ1-1
clone size: -

CDR3 protein: CASSQTQGALNGYTF
V gene: TRBV5-1
J gene: TRBJ1-2
clone size: -

CDR3 protein: CASSPRAGGFHEQYF
V gene: TRBV9
J gene: TRBJ2-7
clone size: -

CDR3 protein: CASSLAEGIAFF
V gene: TRBV5-1
J gene: TRBJ1-1
clone size: -

CDR3 protein: CASPPLGQTLNTEAFF
V gene: TRBV19
J gene: TRBJ1-1
clone size: -

CDR3 protein: CASSPPAGQGYEQYF
V gene: TRBV18
J gene: TRBJ2-7
clone size: -

CDR3 protein: CASSRDPYNEQFF
V gene: TRBV6-5
J gene: TRBJ2-1
clone size: -

CDR3 protein: CASSGTGNYGYTF
V gene: TRBV9
J gene: TRBJ1-2
clone size: -

CDR3 protein: CASSLARRSGYTF
V gene: TRBV5-1
J gene: TRBJ1-2
clone size: -

CDR3 protein: CSARRETQYF
V gene: TRBV20-1
J gene: TRBJ2-5
clone size: -

CDR3 protein: CASRNPDEQYF
V gene: TRBV6-6
J gene: TRBJ2-7
clone size: -